The sequence of this T cell receptor beta chain was determined in a study of cytomegalovirus exposure and HLA in healthy donors (dated by TCRdb to 2016 to 2017). In terms of the full investigation: In an earlier analysis of approximately 640 of the donors, 250 to 350 Gb of sequence data and 117 million unique TCR beta sequences from 180 million or so T cells were reported. An early release that covered roughly 600 HLA-typed donors contained about 290 gigabases of sequencing data and 85 million to 100 million unique TCR sequences. Every discovery cohort repertoire had been produced on one sequencing platform. A later analysis re-analyzed previously published TCR beta repertoires from hundreds of donors and added high-resolution HLA genotyping to study TCR occurrence patterns. A later genetic analysis used genome-wide SNP genotypes for 398 of the 666 donors, treating that subset as a discovery cohort. Several DR-DQ haplotypes were treated as single units for association and clustering because of strong linkage in the cohort. Donor age, sex, ethnicity and CMV serostatus were collected together with the repertoire data. To predict cytomegalovirus infection status, the study brought together high-throughput TCR immunosequencing, statistical association of individual TCRs with disease status, and machine learning. The study was designed to test whether signatures of past pathogen exposure could be identified by cataloging public T cell receptors. Across 300 to 400 genotyped donors of the cohort, an average of about 250,000 unique TCR beta nucleotide sequences per donor were sequenced, and roughly 17% of those sequences were non-productive. Class I and class II HLA loci were covered by the typing at four-digit resolution. The number of typed donors differed by locus: roughly 629-630 for A, B, C, DRB1 and DQB1; roughly 510 for DQA1; over 600 for DPA1; and some 430 for DPB1. In the later analysis, no new phenotypic data were used to find candidate immune exposures; instead, reliance was placed on TCR beta sequences and their occurrence across donors. An earlier analysis of around 580 of the donors used high-throughput TCR beta sequencing to judge whether each TCR beta V gene segment behaved as functional or pseudogenic. The genetic ancestry cluster associated with self-reported Caucasian donors included 80% to 90% of the approximately 410 genotyped donors. Along with the approximately 670-subject first cohort, a separate validation cohort of over a hundred different subjects was used. The study used immunosequencing to profile the T cell repertoires of 600 to 850 subjects and linked those repertoires to cytomegalovirus serostatus.

General study outcomes and caveats: Across donors, most TCR sequences were observed very rarely, whereas some public TCRs were present in many individuals. Correlated functional status among segregating V segments might reflect linkage disequilibrium, but an unknown experimental factor could not be ruled out. The sequencing pipeline was judged likely to have produced a cluster of highly shared sequence variants as a technical artifact. The authors suggested that the approach could potentially be generalized to other disease states and immunological phenotypes. Specific HLA alleles were associated with 16,951 TCR beta sequences at a false discovery rate of 0.05 in a later analysis. In a later analysis, TCR association rates were found to vary across HLA loci, with the most associated TCRs seen for DRB1 alleles and the fewest for HLA-C alleles. Sequencing depth was assumed to be roughly uniform across donors in the presence/absence analyses, though that assumption may not hold. V-gene and J-gene trimming of TCR beta chains was associated with a missense DCLRE1C variant in a later genetic analysis, and the association was replicated in an independent cohort. The classifier was reported to diagnose cytomegalovirus status with high specificity and sensitivity in both the original and validation cohorts. Because counts were too low, more than 15 rarely observed V segments, including chromosome 9 orphons, were excluded from the earlier analysis of several hundred of the donors. A later analysis found that HLA-associated TCR beta chains were more clonally expanded and had lower generation probabilities than equally common non-associated chains. Because some donors lacked HLA typing at each locus, the association tests relied only on the typed subset. Because the 87-base-pair reads could not distinguish some IMGT-functional V segments, including TRBV6-2 and TRBV6-3, those segments were excluded. According to a later analysis, most CMV-associated TCR beta chains appeared to be HLA-restricted, and the HLA associations seemed to be driven largely by CMV exposure. A further reported finding was that TCR beta sequences accurately predicted the HLA-A and HLA-B alleles for most subjects in the first cohort. A later genetic analysis reported fewer N-insertions in productive TCRs among donors in an Asian-associated ancestry cluster than the roughly 650-donor mean. Three of the identified cytomegalovirus-associated TCR beta chains were confirmed in vitro to be specific for cytomegalovirus antigens. Only TCR beta chains were sequenced in this cohort, and the absence of alpha or paired-chain data limited detectable features. Immune exposure information for the cohort was limited to CMV serostatus. A later analysis reported that several top co-occurrence clusters appeared linked to parvovirus B19, influenza, CMV and Epstein-Barr virus. In an earlier analysis of around 600 of the donors, most TCR beta V segments appeared in productive rearrangements about 90% or about 30% of the time, broadly matching IMGT annotations. The study gave a list of under 200 TCR beta chains associated with cytomegalovirus. When HLA alleles, especially DR and DQ, strongly co-occurred, TCR associations were difficult to assign to individual alleles.

The receptor library was made with the immunoSEQ multiplex PCR assay. The multiplex PCR relied on a mix of 60 forward primers for TCR Vbeta segments and 13 reverse primers for TCR Jbeta segments. Amplification of the CDR3 region of rearranged TCR beta genes was performed with a multiplex PCR assay on genomic DNA. The amplified TCR beta libraries were sequenced on the Illumina HiSeq System as 87-base-pair reads. The source study handled its data this way. In a later analysis, 80 million or so unique TCR beta chains were counted across the approximately 640 repertoires, and approximately 11 million of these chains were shared by at least two donors. A nearest-neighbor algorithm error-corrected the raw reads and collapsed the reads into unique sequences, merging closely related sequences to remove PCR and sequencing errors. To assign V, D and J gene segments, CDR3 sequences were aligned to IMGT reference sequences. Each retained sequence needed at least a six-nucleotide match to both a V gene segment and a J gene segment. A rearrangement counted as productive if the CDR3 had no stop codons and remained in frame with V and J, and every other rearrangement counted as non-productive. CDR3 was defined by IMGT convention, running from the second conserved V-encoded cysteine to the conserved J-encoded phenylalanine. Sequences without an unambiguous match to a single V gene segment were excluded from the earlier analysis of a few hundred of the donors. An earlier analysis of 500 to 600 of the donors classified V segments as functional when productive rearrangements were above 56.7% and as segregating when the standard deviation between donors was above 5%. To diagnose cytomegalovirus status from the catalog of TCR beta chain sequences, a statistical classification framework was built. A later analysis assigned V and J genes by comparing TCR nucleotide sequences with IMGT/GENE-DB human TR gene sequences. The TCRdist pipeline was used in a later analysis to assign CDR3 sequences and most-parsimonious VDJ recombination scenarios. In a later analysis, every TCR beta chain was defined by the combination of its CDR3 amino acid sequence and its V-gene family, and reads without a unique V-gene family were dropped. As a way to deal with suspected cross-contamination and a sequencing artifact, a later analysis dropped 450 to 700 nucleotide sequences that were highly shared and had low generation probability. A later analysis calculated a clonal expansion index for each public chain from normalized within-repertoire ranks of inferred template counts. A later analysis computed generation probabilities with a VDJ recombination model fitted to out-of-frame rearrangements, and checked the results against IGoR. In a later analysis, TCR-TCR, TCR-HLA and TCR-CMV co-occurrence was scored with hypergeometric tests, and a repertoire-size bias correction was applied to TCR pairs. False discovery rates were estimated in a later analysis by permuting HLA or CMV assignments 20 times. A later analysis grouped co-occurring TCRs with DBSCAN, adding TCRdist sequence similarity when clustering within HLA-allele-positive subsets. For co-occurrence clustering, repertoires with fewer than 30,000 or more than 120,000 public chains were excluded, along with four to six repertoires with anomalous nucleotide sharing. Drawn from immuneACCESS, this table holds only the in-frame rearrangements with V and J called that TCRdb kept. Clones are partly lost; checked studies trace under half to an unresolved V gene and leave the rest unexplained. The V and J calls and clone size come from that table; D and trimming were worked out from the DNA. Counted in this sample were around 180,000 clones; 80% of them appeared once. The ten most abundant clones make up 5.7% of the sample.

Of note for this clone: There is no known antigen for this receptor. Mismatch with germline at one junction end may stem from a read error.

The CDR3 runs 11 residues from the cysteine to the phenylalanine. The kept DNA is CDR3 alone, 33 bases in frame from the first base. CDR1 KGHSH and CDR2 LQKENI were looked up in the germline V gene. In total, approximately 610 healthy bone marrow donors made up the cohort. At the time of sampling, all cohort members were nominally healthy, though unrecorded immune exposures were likely present. The donor was CMV seronegative and belonged to the group of 352 seronegative cohort members. Every donor gave a peripheral blood sample, and the peripheral blood mononuclear cells from that sample were used for TCR beta sequencing. Genomic DNA extraction from the blood cell samples was performed with the Qiagen DNeasy Blood Extraction Kit.

Rearrangement joined TRBV18 to TRBJ1-1, with the D gene call left open. Input material: PBMCs. The receptor's source is a man aged 35-49 years in good health and CMV-seronegative. The CDR3 reads CASSPKGGRYF. The sequenced DNA: TGTGCCAGCTCACCTAAGGGAGGGCGCTACTTT. With the rest looked up from the reference TRBV18 and TRBJ1-1 genes rather than sequenced, the full variable domain is NAGVMQNPRHLVRRRGQEARLRCSPMKGHSHVYWYRQLPEEGLKFMVYLQKENIIDESGMPKERFSAEFPKEGPSILRIQQVVRGDSAAYFCASSPKGGRYFGQGTRLTVV.